This entry lists 21 T cell receptor beta chains sequenced from one sample in a study of T cell clones after liver transplantation. Assay used: immunoSEQ multiplex PCR; TCRdb lists only in-frame clones, some missing. The sample shows around 97,000 clones, about 80% of them seen only once. The source material was CD4+ T cells from blood, sampled approximately 50 months after liver transplant. Every receptor here comes from a human patient who received a liver transplant. Among the T cells, some may be from the graft donor.

V usage is TRBV7-3 and J usage is TRBJ2-7, with 9 bases identical to TRBD2. Germline V gene data show CDR1 as SGHTA and CDR2 as FQGTGA. With 2 bases clipped from V and 3 bases from J, the junction kept 5 bases outside the gene matches. The length of the CDR3 is 15 residues. CDR3 bases: TGTGCCAGCAGCTTAGATTCTAGCGGGATCTACGAGCAGTACTTC. Its translation: CASSLDSSGIYEQYF.

The chain links TRBV27 to TRBJ1-6, with D maybe TRBD1 (5 bases). Germline CDR1 reads MNHEY; CDR2 reads SMNVEV (reference sequence). The CDR3 contains 15 residues. V lost 0 bases and J 5 bases, leaving 8 bases between the germline ends. This CDR3 is CASSLSRQHNSPLHF. The DNA of the CDR3 is TGTGCCAGCAGTTTATCGAGACAGCATAATTCACCCCTCCACTTT.

This chain joins TRBV5-1 and TRBJ2-1; TRBD2 matches 7 bases. V dropped 5 bases and J dropped 8; count of bases not matched to a gene: 19. Germline CDR1 reads SGHRS; CDR2 reads YFSETQ. The CDR3 is 17 residues long. For the CDR3, the DNA is TGCGCCAGCAGATTGAGGGCTAGCGGACCCCTACGGGATGAGCAGTTCTTC. This sequence encodes CASRLRASGPLRDEQFF.

This clone was seen a few times. This chain joins TRBV28 and TRBJ2-7; 8 bases map to TRBD1. V lost 8 bases to trimming and J lost 0 bases; unmatched junction nucleotides: 3. The CDR3 spans 13 residues. CDR1 and CDR2 from the germline V gene are MDHEN and SYDVKM. This CDR3 reads CASQGAPSYEQYF. CDR3 nucleotides: TGTGCCAGCCAGGGGGCCCCCTCCTACGAGCAGTACTTC.

The count of this clone is one. V is TRBV18 and J is TRBJ1-2, with 9 bases that match TRBD1. Germline V gene sequence: CDR1 KGHSH, CDR2 LQKENI. V lost 2 bases to trimming and J lost 8 bases; unmatched junction nucleotides: 18. This CDR3 contains 18 residues. The CDR3 loop reads CASSPLEGTGLTSDGYTF. CDR3 DNA: TGTGCCAGCTCACCATTAGAGGGGACAGGGCTTACCTCCGACGGCTACACCTTC.

This clone was seen once. The genes are TRBV5-1 and TRBJ2-5; 7 positions agree with TRBD1. The last part of the DNA fits TRBJ2-7 better; the J call may be wrong. Per germline, CDR1 SGHRS and CDR2 YFSETQ. This CDR3 comprises 17 residues. CDR3 in amino acids: CASSLGAGTVSSYEQYF. The CDR3 DNA is TGCGCCAGCAGCTTGGGGGCTGGGACAGTGAGCTCCTACGAGCAGTACTTC.

This chain connects TRBV11-2 to TRBJ1-2; 7 nucleotides agree with TRBD1. There are 16 residues in the CDR3. J lost 3 bases, V lost 5 bases, and 12 bases had no gene match. CDR1 is SGHAT, CDR2 FQNNGV, per germline. Here the CDR3 DNA reads TGTGCCAGCAGCCAACGCACAGGGGCCGTCCACTATGGCTACACCTTC. Its protein is CASSQRTGAVHYGYTF.

The CDR3 nucleotides read TGTGCCAGCAGGGGACTAGCGGAGAGCACAGATACGCAGTATTTT. This translates into CASRGLAESTDTQYF. The chain has TRBV2 and TRBJ2-3, with 11 bases that match TRBD2. The CDR3 consists of 15 residues. Germline assignment: CDR1 SNHLY and CDR2 FYNNEI. Trimming cost V 6 bases and J 0 bases; bases outside gene matches: 2.

The J gene is TRBJ2-2, the V gene TRBV14, with 8 bases fitting TRBD2. Germline CDR1 and CDR2: SGHDN and FVKESK. CDR3 length: 19 amino acids. The junction had 12 bases not matched to a gene; V was cut back by 3 bases and J by 0 bases. The CDR3: CASSQAGLGGGTNTGELFF. CDR3 nucleotides: TGTGCCAGCAGCCAGGCGGGACTCGGCGGGGGGACGAACACCGGGGAGCTGTTTTTT. Full variable domain (rest looked up from reference TRBV14 and TRBJ2-2): EAGVTQFPSHSVIEKGQTVTLRCDPISGHDNLYWYRRVMGKEIKFLLHFVKESKQDESGMPNNRFLAERTGGTYSTLKVQPAELEDSGVYFCASSQAGLGGGTNTGELFFGEGSRLTVL.

The CDR3 sequence: CASSLSGTIGEKLFF. CDR3 coding DNA: TGTGCCAGCAGCTTATCGGGTACAATCGGTGAAAAACTGTTTTTT. The chain combines TRBV7-9 with TRBJ1-4; unclear D gene. Germline CDR1 and CDR2: SEHNR and FQNEAQ (reference sequence). There are 15 residues in the CDR3. V was clipped by 2 bases and J by 7 bases, with 14 bases between them.

J is TRBJ2-7 and V is TRBV9, with a weak D call TRBD2 (6 bases). The V end lost 0 bases, the J end lost 6 bases, and 13 bases lay between the germline ends. The CDR3 has 14 residues. Germline V lookup: CDR1 SGDLS, CDR2 YYNGEE. CDR3 sequence reads: CASSVGGRLAEQYF. The CDR3 DNA reads as TGTGCCAGCAGCGTAGGAGGGAGGCTGGCCGAGCAGTACTTC.

The chain couples TRBV5-1 to TRBJ2-1; D call uncertain. Per the germline V gene, CDR1 is SGHRS and CDR2 is YFSETQ. This CDR3 has 13 amino acids. The germline V and J ends were trimmed by 1 base and 7 bases, with 9 bases remaining between them. This chain's CDR3 is CASSLQAGNEQFF. DNA of the CDR3: TGCGCCAGCAGCTTGCAGGCCGGGAATGAGCAGTTCTTC.

The chain uses TRBV5-7 and TRBJ2-6; 8 bases line up with TRBD1. TRBV5-7 is reported as an ORF; its role is uncertain. With 0 bases clipped from V and 4 bases from J, the junction kept 12 bases outside the gene matches. The CDR3 totals 19 residues. Written as DNA, the CDR3 is TGTGCCAGCAGCTTGGGGTCCGGACAGGGAAACGTCGGGGCCAACGTCCTGACTTTC. Its protein product is CASSLGSGQGNVGANVLTF.

This clone has a handful of counts. The chain recombines TRBV12-5 with TRBJ1-6, with D maybe TRBD1 (6 bases). Trimming removed 2 bases from V and 10 bases from J, with 12 bases in between. Looked up from germline, CDR1 is LGHNT and CDR2 is FRNRAP. This CDR3 comprises 14 residues. CDR3 DNA sequence: TGTGCTAGTGGTTTGCTACAGGGTAACTCACCCCTCCACTTT. As protein: CASGLLQGNSPLHF.

This sequence joins TRBV4-1 and TRBJ2-2; 9 bases are shared with TRBD2. V shed 3 bases, J shed 8 bases, and the junction held 7 bases outside the gene matches. Germline CDR1 and CDR2: MGHRA and YSYEKL. This CDR3 has 15 residues. The CDR3 reads CASSQGGSGRGELFF. As DNA, the CDR3 is TGCGCCAGCAGCCAGGGGGGTAGCGGGAGAGGGGAGCTGTTTTTT.

The chain has TRBV19 and TRBJ2-1, with 11 bases fitting TRBD1. This CDR3 spans 15 amino acids. Germline CDR1 and CDR2: LNHDA and SQIVND (reference sequence). V lost 5 bases and J lost 8; bases outside the gene matches: 8. The CDR3 spells CASSPGTGGFYEQFF. Here the CDR3 DNA reads TGTGCCAGTAGTCCCGGGACAGGGGGGTTCTATGAGCAGTTCTTC.

The gene calls are TRBV7-2 and TRBJ1-4; D is uncertain. In germline, CDR1 is SGHTA, CDR2 FQGNSA. Trimming removed 6 bases from V and 8 bases from J, with 13 bases in between. This CDR3 region has 13 residues. CDR3 sequence: CASSSGLQEKLFF. The CDR3 DNA follows: TGTGCCAGCAGTTCTGGACTTCAGGAAAAACTGTTTTTT.

The chain employs TRBV6-5 and TRBJ2-1, with 9 nucleotides matching TRBD2. The CDR3 runs 15 residues. Germline V gives CDR1 MNHEY, CDR2 SVGAGI. V lost 7 bases, J lost 9 bases, and 13 bases stayed unmatched. CDR3 sequence reads: CASTLLGGGAGEQFF. Here the CDR3 DNA reads TGTGCCAGCACCCTCTTAGGCGGGGGGGCCGGTGAGCAGTTCTTC.

V gene TRBV15 combines with J gene TRBJ1-3; 9 nucleotides match TRBD1. V lost 4 bases and J lost 4; bases outside the gene matches: 17. The germline CDR1 and CDR2 sequences are LNHNV and YYDKDF (reference sequence). This CDR3 has 19 amino acids. CDR3 in amino acids: CATSTTINRMDRGGNTIYF. The DNA for the CDR3 is TGTGCCACCAGCACAACCATTAACCGAATGGACAGGGGAGGAAACACCATATATTTT.

The sample holds one count of this clone. The V and J genes are TRBV30 and TRBJ2-3, with 15 bases that match TRBD2. The CDR3 covers 13 residues. After removal of 8 bases from V and 6 bases from J, the junction contained 3 bases not matched to a gene. Per germline, CDR1 GTSNPN and CDR2 SVGIG (reference sequence). CDR3 sequence (DNA): TGTGCCGGAGGGACTAGCGGGAGGGATACGCAGTATTTT. Its protein is CAGGTSGRDTQYF.

V usage is TRBV5-4 and J usage is TRBJ2-5, with D possibly called TRBD1 or TRBD2 (5 bases each). From germline, CDR1 is SGHNT and CDR2 YYREEE (reference sequence). This CDR3 contains 13 residues. Trimming took off 1 base at V and 4 bases at J, with 8 bases between the two ends. The CDR3 region is CASSLPGGETQYF. CDR3 DNA: TGTGCCAGCAGCTTGCCTGGGGGAGAGACCCAGTACTTC.